A selection of T cell receptor beta chains follows, all from one sample in a study of patients and donors after allogeneic stem cell transplantation. TCRdb re-called the RT-PCR reads through MiXCR, storing one row per CDR3 protein. The data hold fewer than 180,000 distinct CDR3 sequences, with roughly two fifths observed a single time. Specimen: blood, either unsorted or a sorted T cell fraction (not recorded which). These receptors originate from a human donor who was either an allogeneic HSCT recipient or a stem cell or donor lymphocyte infusion donor (not recorded which). It is not recorded whose cells these are; they may come from a transplant donor. The conserved cysteine and the conserved F or W are not part of the CDR3 here. Each record gives: V gene, J gene, CDR3 protein.

TRBV7-6	TRBJ2-4	ASSLEGVQGVWNIQY
TRBV12-3/TRBV12-4	TRBJ1-2	ASSFRGHGGLVRYYGYT
TRBV9	TRBJ2-3	ASSVASGGASRTDTQY
TRBV6-6	TRBJ1-2	ALTLTADYGYT
TRBV7-6	TRBJ1-5	ASSLDSGMPQH
TRBV7-2	TRBJ1-1	ASSLQDRGTEAF
TRBV20-1	TRBJ1-1	SAWGTGKNTEAF
TRBV5-1	TRBJ2-7	ASSLRNPEQY
TRBV4-2	TRBJ2-2	ASSQDKGPSGTGELF
TRBV12-3/TRBV12-4	TRBJ2-7	ASRPNRGEQY
TRBV6-5	TRBJ1-1	ASTRIQGNTEAF
TRBV5-6	TRBJ1-6	ASSLGLFSSYNSPLH
TRBV5-6	TRBJ2-5	ASSRGGTETQY
TRBV10-3	TRBJ1-5	AISGQNNQPQH
TRBV12-3/TRBV12-4	TRBJ2-7	ASRLAGVPYEQY
TRBV5-1	TRBJ1-2	ASSPGTGEEGYT
TRBV11-1	TRBJ2-3	ASSLGDFTDTQY
TRBV21-1	TRBJ1-4	ASSKHGAGEKLF
TRBV4-1	TRBJ1-5	ASSQDWRRGNDQPQH
TRBV12-3/TRBV12-4	TRBJ1-1	ASSSPTTGGNTEAF
TRBV7-6	TRBJ1-1	ASTPGANTEAF
TRBV7-2	TRBJ1-1	ASSPDTDLTEAF
TRBV28	TRBJ1-5	ASSLWGREGRQPQH
TRBV27	TRBJ2-7	ASKRAGDYEQY
TRBV25-1	TRBJ2-7	ASSELAETYEQY
TRBV7-9	TRBJ2-3	ASSPTGMTDTQY
TRBV12-3/TRBV12-4	TRBJ1-5	ASKSGTGANQPQH
TRBV15	TRBJ1-2	ATSNELGAGYT
TRBV12-3/TRBV12-4	TRBJ1-3	ASRVRGSLSGNTIY
TRBV3-1	TRBJ2-1	ASSQVKSGNEQF
TRBV29-1	TRBJ1-1	SVDLRQGANTEAF
TRBV6-1	TRBJ2-2	ASSEASASNTGELF
TRBV4-2	TRBJ1-1	ASSQEAGTAWGAF
TRBV13	TRBJ2-1	ASSLVYRGFSYNEQF
TRBV5-5	TRBJ2-1	ASRGQLPPEQF
TRBV9	TRBJ1-1	ASSVVGAYTEAF
TRBV6-5	TRBJ1-5	ASSYSAGLNQPQH
TRBV7-2	TRBJ2-1	ASSPGLAGKRNNEQF
TRBV12-3/TRBV12-4	TRBJ1-2	ASSFQDKGGYT
TRBV5-1	TRBJ2-1	ASRLGGRENEQF
TRBV9	TRBJ1-1	ASSVDPRGTEAF
TRBV12-3/TRBV12-4	TRBJ1-2	ASRGDGYT
TRBV2	TRBJ1-1	ASRARGSTEAF
TRBV11-2	TRBJ2-1	ASSPLGGHYNEQF
TRBV29-1	TRBJ2-7	SVVGDRVYEQY